This T cell receptor (beta chain) was found in a study of cytomegalovirus exposure and HLA in healthy donors. This clone was seen more than once but under ten times. The antigen is not known. In the PCR, 60 Vbeta and 13 Jbeta primers were used. The data were produced by immunoSEQ multiplex PCR, yet TCRdb's version contains in-frame clones alone and is incomplete. The table includes about 150,000 clones, around three fifths detected once. V was trimmed by 6 bases and J by 4 bases, leaving 16 bases between them. This CDR3 comprises 14 residues. The germline CDR1 and CDR2 sequences are MDHEN and SYDVKM. Study-wide points: DRB1 showed the most TCR associations and HLA-C the fewest in a later analysis, as rates varied by HLA locus. Data from an earlier analysis indicated that most TCR beta V segments were productive either about 87% or about 30% of the time. Diagnosis of cytomegalovirus status made by the classifier reportedly showed high specificity and sensitivity.

The sample consisted of PBMCs. This sequence joins TRBV28 and TRBJ2-7, with a possible D match to TRBD2 (6 bases). The clonotype was recovered from a woman aged 25 to 39 in good health and CMV-seropositive. The CDR3 sequence is CASSPPRELYEQYF. In nucleotides, the CDR3 is TGTGCCAGCAGCCCTCCCCGGGAGTTGTACGAGCAGTACTTC.